This T cell receptor (beta chain) derives from a study of blood T cell repertoires in COVID-19. Whole-study context: COVID-19 samples collected from the United States, Italy and Spain covered acute and convalescent phases. The analysed material was cDNA or gDNA that came from T cells, B-cell-depleted T cells, or PBMCs.

CDR3 length: 15 residues. CDR1 is MNHEY and CDR2 is SVGAGI in the germline V gene. Trimming cost V 2 bases and J 7 bases, with 12 bases left between them. Per the original methods: Scientists estimated how many nucleated cells there were by amplifying reference gene primers. Only in-frame clones appear in the TCRdb table, and some are missing; sequencing was by immunoSEQ multiplex PCR. V, J and clone size were drawn from that table, and D and trimming were deduced from the DNA. The table records around 100,000 clones, 82% of them present only once. The V call is TRBV6-5, the J call TRBJ1-6, with D perhaps TRBD1 (5 bases). The specimen sequenced was peripheral blood. The clonotype comes from a man aged 65-85 years with acute or convalescent COVID-19. The CDR3 DNA is TGTGCCAGCAGTTACAGGGGATTGGTCAATTCACCCCTCCACTTT. Amino acids: CASSYRGLVNSPLHF.